One sample yielded the 20 T cell receptor beta chains listed below, sequenced in a study of a mutant IDH1 vaccine in newly diagnosed glioma. Assay: immunoSEQ multiplex PCR; the TCRdb copy retains only in-frame clones and omits some. The repertoire consists of about 39,000 clones, with over 70% occurring once and the leading ten covering about 16%. The antigens these receptors bind are not known. Sample time point: week 11, during vaccination. Alongside topical imiquimod, each dose of vaccine comprised 300 ug of mutant IDH1 20-mer peptide. The material sequenced was peripheral blood mononuclear cells (PBMCs), taken from a glioma patient whose treatment included an IDH1 peptide vaccine. These receptors were collected from a woman aged 25-40 years with glioma. Some clones in this sample may be carry-over from other donors' samples.

This clone has more than one count but fewer than ten. CDR3 residues: CASSEAGIYGYTF. CDR3 nucleotides: TGTGCCAGCAGTGAGGCAGGGATCTATGGCTACACCTTC. This sequence joins TRBV2 and TRBJ1-2; D is perhaps TRBD1 (5 bases). Deletions cut 3 bases from V and 4 bases from J, with 9 bases between. Germline V gives CDR1 SNHLY, CDR2 FYNNEI. This CDR3 spans 13 amino acids.

This chain joins TRBV19 and TRBJ2-3; a weak D match, TRBD2 (5 bases). CDR3 length equals 15 residues. Germline V gene lookup returns CDR1 LNHDA and CDR2 SQIVND (reference sequence). V was clipped by 0 bases and J by 4 bases, with 11 bases between them. CDR3 residues: CASSIDREWADTQYF. The CDR3 DNA is TGTGCCAGTAGTATAGATAGGGAGTGGGCAGATACGCAGTATTTT.

The chain recombines TRBV6-5 with TRBJ1-1; D perhaps matches TRBD1 (5 bases). Trimming pared 0 bases from V and 6 bases from J, leaving 11 bases between. The CDR3 extends over 14 amino acids. Germline CDR1 is MNHEY and CDR2 is SVGAGI. CDR3 loop: CASSYSNLGAEAFF. CDR3 in DNA: TGTGCCAGCAGTTACTCGAATCTGGGGGCTGAAGCTTTCTTT.

V is TRBV6-4 and J is TRBJ2-3, with a weak D call TRBD2 (5 bases). V lost 10 bases and J lost 0, with 14 bases in between. CDR3 size: 14 residues. The germline V gene encodes CDR1 MRHNA and CDR2 SNTAGT. The CDR3 is CATQWTFSTDTQYF. The CDR3 DNA reads TGTGCCACCCAGTGGACTTTTAGCACAGATACGCAGTATTTT.

CDR3 residues: CASSLRGNTEAFF. For the CDR3, the DNA is TGTGCCAGCAGCTTACGGGGGAACACTGAAGCTTTCTTT. This sequence joins TRBV11-2 and TRBJ1-1; unclear D gene. V lost 2 bases and J lost 1, with 5 bases in between. Germline V lookup: CDR1 SGHAT, CDR2 FQNNGV. CDR3 length: 13 amino acids.

This clone was found once. The rearrangement joins TRBV19 to TRBJ2-7; maybe TRBD2 (5 bases). Germline V gives CDR1 LNHDA, CDR2 SQIVND (reference sequence). Trimming stripped 3 bases from V and 6 bases from J, with 15 bases between. The CDR3 totals 14 residues. The CDR3 sequence: CASSIGLPLGEQYF. CDR3 nucleotide sequence: TGTGCCAGTAGTATTGGACTCCCGTTGGGCGAGCAGTACTTC. The whole variable domain, filled in from reference TRBV19 and TRBJ2-7, reads DGGITQSPKYLFRKEGQNVTLSCEQNLNHDAMYWYRQDPGQGLRLIYYSQIVNDFQKGDIAEGYSVSREKKESFPLTVTSAQKNPTAFYLCASSIGLPLGEQYFGPGTRLTVT.

The chain recombines TRBV2 with TRBJ2-2; possible D gene TRBD2, 5 bases. CDR1 is SNHLY and CDR2 is FYNNEI in the germline V gene. This CDR3 is 11 amino acids long. The V end lost 7 bases, the J end lost 7 bases, and 7 bases lay between the germline ends. The CDR3 loop reads CASTGDGELFF. CDR3 coding DNA: TGTGCCAGCACCGGGGACGGGGAGCTGTTTTTT. Together with reference TRBV2 and TRBJ2-2, the CDR3 gives the full variable domain: EPEVTQTPSHQVTQMGQEVILRCVPISNHLYFYWYRQILGQKVEFLVSFYNNEISEKSEIFDDQFSVERPDGSNFTLKIRSTKLEDSAMYFCASTGDGELFFGEGSRLTVL.

J is TRBJ2-1 and V is TRBV5-6; tentative D call: TRBD2 (5 bases). The germline V and J ends were trimmed by 5 bases and 4 bases, with 10 bases remaining between them. This CDR3 contains 13 residues. Germline assignment: CDR1 SGHDT and CDR2 YYEEEE. CDR3 nucleotide sequence: TGTGCCAGCAGTGCCGGGAATTACAATGAGCAGTTCTTC. Translation gives CASSAGNYNEQFF. The full variable domain, with the rest looked up from reference TRBV5-6 and TRBJ2-1, is DAGVTQSPTHLIKTRGQQVTLRCSPKSGHDTVSWYQQALGQGPQFIFQYYEEEERQRGNFPDRFSGHQFPNYSSELNVNALLLGDSALYLCASSAGNYNEQFFGPGTRLTVL.

J is TRBJ2-5 and V is TRBV6-1; D ambiguous. V was pared by 2 bases and J by 5 bases, with 15 bases between. Germline lookup yields CDR1 MNHNS and CDR2 SASEGT. This CDR3 is 15 amino acids long. The CDR3 sequence is CASSEIWGRWETQYF. The CDR3 DNA follows: TGTGCCAGCAGTGAAATATGGGGAAGATGGGAGACCCAGTACTTC.

V gene TRBV7-2 combines with J gene TRBJ1-2; D is uncertain. Deletions cut 7 bases from V and 7 bases from J, with 16 bases between. Germline CDR1 is SGHTA and CDR2 is FQGNSA. The CDR3 covers 13 residues. The DNA for the CDR3 is TGTGCCAGCACCAAGGCGGGTTCGGTTGGCTACACCTTC. Translated, it gives CASTKAGSVGYTF. Supplemented by reference TRBV7-2 and TRBJ1-2, the full variable domain reads GAGVSQSPSNKVTEKGKDVELRCDPISGHTALYWYRQSLGQGLEFLIYFQGNSAPDKSGLPSDRFSAERTGGSVSTLTIQRTQQEDSAVYLCASTKAGSVGYTFGSGTRLTVV.

The rearrangement joins TRBV19 to TRBJ2-7, with a possible D match to TRBD2 (5 bases). CDR3 length: 18 residues. V lost 4 bases to trimming and J lost 2 bases, with 24 bases between them. In germline, CDR1 is LNHDA, CDR2 SQIVND (reference sequence). CDR3 coding DNA: TGTGCCAGTAGTACCGGACCTACGGACTCAATGAATCCCTACGAGCAGTACTTC. Its translation is CASSTGPTDSMNPYEQYF.

This clone rates as large (0.1 to 1%). The chain employs TRBV2 and TRBJ1-1; D remains unclear. This CDR3 contains 17 residues. V was pared by 4 bases and J by 0 bases, with 18 bases between. Germline-derived CDR1 and CDR2 are SNHLY and FYNNEI. CDR3: CASSVGGRRIMNTEAFF. The CDR3 nucleotides read TGTGCCAGCAGTGTTGGAGGGCGACGGATCATGAACACTGAAGCTTTCTTT.

This chain uses TRBV6-5 with TRBJ2-7; TRBD2 agrees at 8 bases. Germline V CDR1 and CDR2: MNHEY, SVGAGI. V shed 6 bases and J 6 bases; nucleotides not matched to a gene: 7. The CDR3 runs 13 residues. CDR3 nucleotide sequence: TGTGCCAGCAGCCGCCCGAGCGGGAGCGAGCAGTACTTC. Protein: CASSRPSGSEQYF.

The V gene is TRBV15, the J gene TRBJ2-1, with D perhaps matching TRBD2 (5 bases). Trimming took off 1 base at V and 3 bases at J, with 10 bases between the two ends. The V gene's germline CDR1 is LNHNV and CDR2 YYDKDF (reference sequence). This CDR3 has 15 residues. CDR3 coding DNA: TGTGCCACCAGCAGAGGAGGCCGGGGCTACAATGAGCAGTTCTTC. Translated, it gives CATSRGGRGYNEQFF. Looking up the rest from reference TRBV15 and TRBJ2-1 gives the full variable domain: DAMVIQNPRYQVTQFGKPVTLSCSQTLNHNVMYWYQQKSSQAPKLLFHYYDKDFNNEADTPDNFQSRRPNTSFCFLDIRSPGLGDTAMYLCATSRGGRGYNEQFFGPGTRLTVL.

The CDR3 region is CASSREVSVREKLFF. The CDR3 bases are TGTGCCAGCAGCCGTGAGGTGTCGGTGAGGGAAAAACTGTTTTTT. This chain connects TRBV7-9 to TRBJ1-4, with D hard to call. CDR3 size: 15 residues. The ends were cut back, 5 bases at V and 8 bases at J, with 18 bases in the middle. Germline assignment: CDR1 SEHNR and CDR2 FQNEAQ (reference sequence).

The rearrangement uses TRBV11-2 and TRBJ2-7; 13 bases align to TRBD2. This CDR3 contains 18 residues. V was clipped by 0 bases and J by 0 bases; unmatched bases: 5. Germline V gene lookup returns CDR1 SGHAT and CDR2 FQNNGV. The CDR3 loop is CASSLDPGLAGSSYEQYF. CDR3 coding DNA: TGTGCCAGCAGCTTAGACCCGGGACTAGCGGGGAGCTCCTACGAGCAGTACTTC.

This clone appeared a few times. The V and J genes are TRBV27 and TRBJ2-2; 9 nucleotides agree with TRBD2. The trim removed 6 bases at V and 3 bases at J, leaving 8 bases unmatched. The CDR3 length is 16 residues. The germline gives CDR1 MNHEY, CDR2 SMNVEV (reference sequence). The CDR3 loop reads CASRRLAEGDTGELFF. CDR3 bases: TGTGCCAGCAGAAGACTAGCGGAGGGCGACACCGGGGAGCTGTTTTTT.

The gene calls are TRBV28 and TRBJ1-1; TRBD1 matches at 7 bases. This CDR3 is 13 amino acids long. V lost 5 bases to trimming and J lost 3 bases; unmatched junction nucleotides: 3. CDR1 is MDHEN, CDR2 SYDVKM, per germline. The CDR3 is CASSATGDTEAFF. The CDR3 region has the DNA TGTGCCAGCAGTGCAACAGGGGACACTGAAGCTTTCTTT. Based on the CDR3 plus reference TRBV28 and TRBJ1-1, the full variable domain is DVKVTQSSRYLVKRTGEKVFLECVQDMDHENMFWYRQDPGLGLRLIYFSYDVKMKEKGDIPEGYSVSREKKERFSLILESASTNQTSMYLCASSATGDTEAFFGQGTRLTVV.

The count of this clone is one. This chain uses TRBV19 with TRBJ1-5, with no clear D. V lost 7 bases and J lost 4, with 11 bases in between. This CDR3 is built from 13 residues. The V gene's germline CDR1 is LNHDA and CDR2 SQIVND (reference sequence). This CDR3 reads CASTPSENQPQHF. CDR3 nucleotide sequence: TGTGCCAGTACCCCGTCCGAAAATCAGCCCCAGCATTTT. The variable domain in full, completed from reference TRBV19 and TRBJ1-5, reads DGGITQSPKYLFRKEGQNVTLSCEQNLNHDAMYWYRQDPGQGLRLIYYSQIVNDFQKGDIAEGYSVSREKKESFPLTVTSAQKNPTAFYLCASTPSENQPQHFGDGTRLSIL.

The V call is TRBV13, the J call TRBJ2-5; 14 bases agree with TRBD2. The germline CDR1 and CDR2 sequences are PRHDT and FYEKMQ (reference sequence). Trimming cost V 6 bases and J 4 bases; bases outside gene matches: 10. The CDR3 totals 17 residues. The CDR3 loop is CASSPSGTSGSRETQYF. Here the CDR3 DNA reads TGTGCCAGCAGTCCTTCCGGGACTAGCGGGAGTCGAGAGACCCAGTACTTC.